These 13 T cell receptor beta chains originate from one sample sequenced in a study of T cells after yellow fever vaccination (dated by TCRdb to the late 2010s). The library was prepared using 5' RACE. Sequencing took place on an Illumina HiSeq 2500. TCRdb itself trimmed the public reads at Q25 with fastp, ran MiXCR and retained productive beta chains. Rows with one shared CDR3 protein collapse into an entry with the most common genes and DNA. The sample contains 450,000 to 600,000 distinct CDR3 sequences, roughly a sixth of them found a single time. The ten largest make up 15% to 20% of the sample. The intended sense of this specimen's treatment or condition label: live attenuated yellow fever vaccine strain. The sample consisted of PBMCs, taken 4 to 6 days after the first yellow fever vaccination. The source is a man aged 18 to 29 who received the YFV17D yellow fever vaccine.

This chain joins TRBV5-4 and TRBJ2-6; D is possibly TRBD1 (5 bases). Deletions cut 2 bases from V and 2 bases from J, with 8 bases between. This CDR3 has 15 amino acids. Per germline, CDR1 SGHNT and CDR2 YYREEE (reference sequence). This CDR3 reads CASSFRETGANVLTF. CDR3 coding DNA: TGTGCCAGCAGCTTCAGGGAAACTGGGGCCAACGTCCTGACTTTC.

This clonotype was seen a few times. This rearrangement joins TRBV6-1 to TRBJ2-7, with a tentative D call TRBD1 (5 bases). With 6 bases removed from V and 3 bases from J, the gap between germline ends came to 9 bases. The germline V gene has CDR1 MNHNS and CDR2 SASEGT. This CDR3 contains 12 residues. The CDR3 region has the DNA TGTGCCAGCAGGTCCGACAGCTACGAGCAGTACGTC. Its protein is CASRSDSYEQYV.

The chain carries TRBV6-5 and TRBJ2-7, with D unresolved. Germline loops: CDR1 MNHEY, CDR2 SVGAGI. Trimming left V 0 bases short and J 2 bases short, with 17 bases between. The CDR3 has 17 amino acids. CDR3 residues: CASSYSTRSEIPYEQYF. CDR3 bases: TGTGCCAGCAGTTACTCCACCAGGTCAGAGATTCCCTACGAGCAGTACTTC.

The V and J genes are TRBV20-1 and TRBJ1-6; no definite D call. This CDR3 comprises 14 residues. Germline V lookup: CDR1 DFQATT, CDR2 SNEGSKA (reference sequence). The ends were cut back, 3 bases at V and 6 bases at J, with 12 bases in the middle. The CDR3 spells CSARDGQVNSPLHF. The CDR3, as DNA: TGCAGTGCTAGGGATGGGCAGGTTAATTCACCCCTCCACTTT.

The chain is built from TRBV20-1 and TRBJ2-3; tentative D call: TRBD2 (6 bases). The CDR3 is 15 amino acids. V gave up 6 bases and J gave up 3 bases, with 19 bases separating them. Germline values: CDR1 DFQATT, CDR2 SNEGSKA (reference sequence). DNA of the CDR3: TGCAGTGCCCGAGGCGGGGCGGGTAAGACAGATACGCAGTATTTT. Translation: CSARGGAGKTDTQYF.

J is TRBJ2-5 and V is TRBV19, with D perhaps assigned TRBD1 or TRBD2 (6 bases each). From germline, CDR1 is LNHDA and CDR2 SQIVND (reference sequence). This CDR3 has 15 residues. V was pared by 2 bases and J by 3 bases, with 13 bases between. The CDR3 reads CASSIRGEQKETQYF. CDR3 nucleotide sequence: TGTGCCAGTAGTATAAGGGGGGAACAAAAAGAGACCCAGTACTTC.

This clonotype showed up just a few times. The CDR3 region has the DNA TGTGCCAGCAGTCCCCGGACAGCCTACAATGAGCAGTTCTTC. It codes for CASSPRTAYNEQFF. V usage is TRBV27 and J usage is TRBJ2-1; TRBD1 is a possible D gene (6 bases). Germline-derived CDR1 and CDR2 are MNHEY and SMNVEV (reference sequence). The V end was cut by 5 bases, the J end by 2 bases, with 10 bases between. The CDR3 is 14 amino acids.

The V and J genes are TRBV6-5 and TRBJ1-2, with D unresolved. V was trimmed by 0 bases and J by 2 bases, leaving 7 bases between them. Germline V lookup: CDR1 MNHEY, CDR2 SVGAGI. The length of the CDR3 is 14 residues. The chain's CDR3 is CASSYSLGNYGYTF. Here the CDR3 DNA reads TGTGCCAGCAGTTACTCCCTCGGGAACTATGGCTACACCTTC.

The rearrangement links TRBV11-1 to TRBJ2-7, with 15 bases fitting TRBD2. With V trimmed by 8 bases and J by 0 bases, 14 bases remained unmatched. Germline V lookup: CDR1 SGHAT, CDR2 FQDESV (reference sequence). This CDR3 region has 19 residues. CDR3 DNA sequence: TGTGCCAGCGGAGGAGAGGGGACTAGCGGGGGGCTGAGCTCCTACGAGCAGTACGTC. Translation gives CASGGEGTSGGLSSYEQYV.

The rearrangement links TRBV12-3 or TRBV12-4 to TRBJ2-7; D gene ambiguous. This CDR3 is built from 21 residues. V dropped 3 bases and J dropped 3 bases, with 33 bases sitting between them. Written as DNA, the CDR3 is TGTGCCAGCAGTTTGCCAGACACCCCGGCGCCAGATCCCCTAGGAGTCTACGAGCAGTACGTC. Protein product: CASSLPDTPAPDPLGVYEQYV.

A few counts support this clonotype. The chain employs TRBV5-8 and TRBJ2-2; possible D gene TRBD1, 5 bases. Germline V gives CDR1 SGHTS, CDR2 YDEGEE. V was cut by 0 bases and J by 0 bases, with 12 bases left in between. The CDR3 loop spans 17 amino acids. CDR3 residues: CASSLGTGAANTGELFF. CDR3 nucleotides: TGTGCCAGCAGCTTGGGTACAGGAGCCGCGAACACCGGGGAGCTGTTTTTT.

The rearrangement uses TRBV11-2 and TRBJ2-3, with 9 bases lining up with TRBD2. The CDR3 is made up of 19 amino acids. J gave up 0 bases and V 6 bases, and 16 bases lay outside the gene matches. CDR1 is SGHAT and CDR2 is FQNNGV in the germline V gene. The CDR3 reads CASRELSGGGASSTDTQYF. Here the CDR3 DNA reads TGTGCCAGCAGGGAACTGTCGGGCGGGGGGGCCTCTAGCACAGATACGCAGTATTTT.

This clonotype was counted a few times. This sequence joins TRBV12-3 or TRBV12-4 and TRBJ2-2; no firm D call. V was clipped by 6 bases and J by 2 bases, with 13 bases between them. The CDR3 runs to 15 residues. The CDR3 sequence is CASRASTGNTGELFF. CDR3 in DNA: TGTGCCAGCAGGGCCTCAACTGGAAACACCGGGGAGCTGTTTTTT.